This T cell receptor (beta chain) was sequenced during a study of cytomegalovirus exposure and HLA in healthy donors. To note about this clone: Its antigen is unidentified.

Germline CDR1 SGHRS, CDR2 YFSETQ. With V trimmed by 4 bases and J by 1 base, 8 bases remained unmatched. The CDR3 consists of 18 residues. Overall study results and limits: Later analysis identified several of the most significant clusters that appeared linked to common viral pathogens.

The PCR ran on 60 Vbeta and 13 Jbeta primers. The method was immunoSEQ multiplex PCR; TCRdb's version includes in-frame clones alone and lacks a portion of them. The table lists tens of thousands of clones, 62% of them singletons, with 3.5% to 4.5% in the top ten. The sequenced material came from PBMCs. The clonotype originates from a male donor in good health and CMV-seropositive. V is TRBV5-1 and J is TRBJ2-7; 16 bases are a match to TRBD2. CDR3 nucleotide sequence: TGCGCCAGCAGCATAGGGACTAGCGGGAGGGCCGTATCCTACGAGCAGTACTTC. It specifies CASSIGTSGRAVSYEQYF.